These 5 T cell receptor beta chains share one sample of origin, sequenced in a study of CD8+ T cells in alopecia areata. Reverse transcription of extracted RNA yielded cDNA, which provided the sequencing template. The data were produced by immunoSEQ multiplex PCR, yet TCRdb's version contains in-frame clones alone and is incomplete. This sample has around 190,000 clones, with just over 55% found just once. The sequenced material came from CD8+ T cells sorted from blood. Receptor source: a human donor in good health.

The rearrangement links TRBV6-5 to TRBJ2-7; D could derive from TRBD1 or TRBD2 (5 bases each). The CDR3 runs 15 residues. V was shortened by 8 bases and J by 2 bases, with 19 bases between the two germline ends. Germline lookup yields CDR1 MNHEY and CDR2 SVGAGI. The CDR3 sequence is CASRPIGTSTYEQYF. The CDR3 region has the DNA TGTGCCAGCCGCCCTATAGGGACGTCCACCTACGAGCAGTACTTC.

The chain is built from TRBV7-9 and TRBJ2-1; D may match TRBD1 or TRBD2 (6 bases each). The V end was cut by 5 bases, the J end by 4 bases, with 15 bases between. Germline V gene lookup returns CDR1 SEHNR and CDR2 FQNEAQ (reference sequence). This CDR3 contains 15 residues. CDR3 residues: CASSGSGGGYNEQFF. The CDR3 nucleotides are TGTGCCAGCAGCGGAAGCGGAGGGGGATACAATGAGCAGTTCTTC.

The chain combines TRBV9 with TRBJ2-5, with TRBD1 identical over 7 bases. Germline-derived CDR1 and CDR2 are SGDLS and YYNGEE. CDR3 length: 18 residues. V lost 4 bases, J lost 2 bases, and 17 bases stayed unmatched. The CDR3 region is CASSPHQVIQGQQETQYF. CDR3 in DNA: TGTGCCAGCAGCCCACACCAGGTTATACAGGGGCAACAAGAGACCCAGTACTTC.

In its sample, this clone was seen a few times. V and J are TRBV30 and TRBJ1-1; D not certain. The V and J ends lost 5 bases and 1 base respectively, with 8 bases between them. The CDR3 has 12 amino acids. Germline assignment: CDR1 GTSNPN and CDR2 SVGIG (reference sequence). The CDR3 DNA is TGTGCCTGGTGTTACACGAACACTGAAGCTTTCTTT. This sequence encodes CAWCYTNTEAFF. The full variable domain, in which reference TRBV30 and TRBJ1-1 provide the parts outside the CDR3, is SQTIHQWPATLVQPVGSPLSLECTVEGTSNPNLYWYRQAAGRGLQLLFYSVGIGQISSEVPQNLSASRPQDRQFILSSKKLLLSDSGFYLCAWCYTNTEAFFGQGTRLTVV.

In its sample, this clone was seen a few times. This rearrangement joins TRBV5-4 to TRBJ2-7, with D perhaps given as TRBD1 or TRBD2 (6 bases each). The CDR3 covers 14 residues. Germline V gene lookup returns CDR1 SGHNT and CDR2 YYREEE (reference sequence). Trimming shortened V by 0 bases and J by 0 bases, and 7 bases separated the two germline ends. The DNA of the CDR3 is TGTGCCAGCAGCTTGGAGGGGGGCTCCTACGAGCAGTACTTC. Protein sequence: CASSLEGGSYEQYF.